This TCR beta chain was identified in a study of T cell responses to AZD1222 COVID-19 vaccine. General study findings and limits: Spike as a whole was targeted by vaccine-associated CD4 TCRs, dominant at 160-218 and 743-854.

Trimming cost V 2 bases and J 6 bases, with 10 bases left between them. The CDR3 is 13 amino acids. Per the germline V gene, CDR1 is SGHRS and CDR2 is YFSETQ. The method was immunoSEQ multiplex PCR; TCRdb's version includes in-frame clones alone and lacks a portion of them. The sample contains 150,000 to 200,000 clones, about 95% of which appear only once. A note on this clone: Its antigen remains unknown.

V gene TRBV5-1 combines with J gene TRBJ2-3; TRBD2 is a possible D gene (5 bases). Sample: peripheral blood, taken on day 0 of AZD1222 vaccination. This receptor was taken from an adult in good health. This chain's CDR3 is CASSFVLEDTQYF. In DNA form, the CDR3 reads TGCGCCAGCAGCTTCGTACTAGAGGATACGCAGTATTTT.